This T cell receptor (beta chain) was identified during a study of cytomegalovirus exposure and HLA in healthy donors. Overall study context: HLA-typed donors were the source of approximately 85 million unique TCRs held in an early data release.

V was clipped by 3 bases and J by 7 bases; unmatched bases: 13. From germline, CDR1 is SGHRS and CDR2 YFSETQ. The CDR3 runs 17 residues. The PCR employed 60 Vbeta primers together with 13 Jbeta primers. Assay: immunoSEQ multiplex PCR; the TCRdb copy retains only in-frame clones and omits some. The sample has about 200,000 clones, roughly 80% seen once; the top ten hold about 3.1%. This sequence joins TRBV5-1 and TRBJ2-1; 10 nucleotides agree with TRBD2. What was sequenced was PBMCs. This clonotype originated in a man aged 25 to 40 in good health and CMV-seronegative. This CDR3 reads CASSWGSGGLALNEQFF. CDR3 nucleotides: TGCGCCAGCAGCTGGGGTAGCGGGGGGTTAGCCCTTAATGAGCAGTTCTTC. Supplemented by reference TRBV5-1 and TRBJ2-1, the full variable domain reads KAGVTQTPRYLIKTRGQQVTLSCSPISGHRSVSWYQQTPGQGLQFLFEYFSETQRNKGNFPGRFSGRQFSNSRSEMNVSTLELGDSALYLCASSWGSGGLALNEQFFGPGTRLTVL.